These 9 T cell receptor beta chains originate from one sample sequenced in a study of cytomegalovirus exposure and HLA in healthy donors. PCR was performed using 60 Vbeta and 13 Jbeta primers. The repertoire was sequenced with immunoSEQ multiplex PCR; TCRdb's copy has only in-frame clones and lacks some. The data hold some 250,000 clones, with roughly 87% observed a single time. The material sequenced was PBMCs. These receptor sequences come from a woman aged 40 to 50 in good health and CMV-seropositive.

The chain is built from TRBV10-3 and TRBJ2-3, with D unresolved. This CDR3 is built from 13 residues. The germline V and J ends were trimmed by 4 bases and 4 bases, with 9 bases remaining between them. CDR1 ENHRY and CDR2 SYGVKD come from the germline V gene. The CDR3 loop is CAISAIRSDTQYF. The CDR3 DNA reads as TGTGCCATCAGTGCTATCAGGTCAGATACGCAGTATTTT.

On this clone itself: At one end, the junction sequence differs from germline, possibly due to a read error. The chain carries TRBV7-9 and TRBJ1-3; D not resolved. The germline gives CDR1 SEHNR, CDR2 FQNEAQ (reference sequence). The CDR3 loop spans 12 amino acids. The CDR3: CTSSRSGNTIYF. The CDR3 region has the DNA TGTACCAGCAGCCGCTCTGGAAACACCATATATTTT.

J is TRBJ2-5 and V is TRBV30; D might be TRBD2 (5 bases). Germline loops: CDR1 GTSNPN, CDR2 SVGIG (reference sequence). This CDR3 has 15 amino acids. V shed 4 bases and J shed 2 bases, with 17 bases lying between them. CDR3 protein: CAWNRGGQIQETQYF. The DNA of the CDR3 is TGTGCCTGGAACCGTGGCGGGCAGATACAAGAGACCCAGTACTTC.

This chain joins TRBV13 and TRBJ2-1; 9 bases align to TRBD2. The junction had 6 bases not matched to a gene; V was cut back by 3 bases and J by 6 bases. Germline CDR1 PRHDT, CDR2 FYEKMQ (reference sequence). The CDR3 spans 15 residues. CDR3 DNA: TGTGCCAGCAGCTTCCCGACTAGCGGCGGCAATGAGCAGTTCTTC. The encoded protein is CASSFPTSGGNEQFF.

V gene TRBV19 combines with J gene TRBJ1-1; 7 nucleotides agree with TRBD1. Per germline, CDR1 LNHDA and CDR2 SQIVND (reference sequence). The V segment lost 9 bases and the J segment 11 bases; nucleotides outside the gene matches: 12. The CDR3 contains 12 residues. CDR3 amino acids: CASQKEGARAFF. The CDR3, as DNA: TGTGCCAGCCAAAAGGAGGGGGCGCGCGCTTTCTTT. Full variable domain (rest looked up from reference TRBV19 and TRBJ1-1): DGGITQSPKYLFRKEGQNVTLSCEQNLNHDAMYWYRQDPGQGLRLIYYSQIVNDFQKGDIAEGYSVSREKKESFPLTVTSAQKNPTAFYLCASQKEGARAFFGQGTRLTVV.

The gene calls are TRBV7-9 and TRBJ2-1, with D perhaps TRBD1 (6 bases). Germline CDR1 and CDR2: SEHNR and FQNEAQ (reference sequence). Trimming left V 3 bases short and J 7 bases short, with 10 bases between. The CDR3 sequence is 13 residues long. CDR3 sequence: CASSFLQGNEQFF. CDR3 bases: TGTGCCAGCAGCTTCCTACAGGGTAATGAGCAGTTCTTC.

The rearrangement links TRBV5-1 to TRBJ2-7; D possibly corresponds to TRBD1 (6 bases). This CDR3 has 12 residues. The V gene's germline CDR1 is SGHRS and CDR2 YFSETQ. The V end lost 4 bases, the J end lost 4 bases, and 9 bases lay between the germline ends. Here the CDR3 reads CASSRGQYEQYF. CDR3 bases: TGCGCCAGCAGCCGAGGACAGTACGAGCAGTACTTC.

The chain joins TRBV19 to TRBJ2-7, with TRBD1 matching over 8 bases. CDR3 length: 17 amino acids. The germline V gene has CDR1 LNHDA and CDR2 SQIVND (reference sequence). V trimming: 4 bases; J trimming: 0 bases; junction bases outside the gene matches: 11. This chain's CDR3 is CASSTGGVEAPSYEQYF. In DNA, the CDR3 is TGTGCCAGTAGTACAGGGGGCGTGGAGGCCCCCTCCTACGAGCAGTACTTC.

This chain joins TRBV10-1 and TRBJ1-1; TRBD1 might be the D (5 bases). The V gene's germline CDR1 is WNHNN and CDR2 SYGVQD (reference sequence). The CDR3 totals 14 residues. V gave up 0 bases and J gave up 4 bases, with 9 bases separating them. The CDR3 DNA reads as TGCGCCAGCAGTGAGTCGGGGGAGGCCACTGAAGCTTTCTTT. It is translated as CASSESGEATEAFF.